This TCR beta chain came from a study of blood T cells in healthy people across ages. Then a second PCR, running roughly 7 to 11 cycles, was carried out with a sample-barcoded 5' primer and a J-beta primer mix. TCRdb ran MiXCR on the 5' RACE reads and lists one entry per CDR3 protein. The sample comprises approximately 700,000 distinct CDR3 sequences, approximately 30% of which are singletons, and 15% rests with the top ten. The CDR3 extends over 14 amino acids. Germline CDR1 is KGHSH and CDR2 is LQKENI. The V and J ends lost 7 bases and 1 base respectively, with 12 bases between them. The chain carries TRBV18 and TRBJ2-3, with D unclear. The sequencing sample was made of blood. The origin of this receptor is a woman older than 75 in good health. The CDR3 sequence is CASLRSAGTDTQYF. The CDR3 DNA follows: TGTGCCAGCTTGCGCAGTGCTGGCACAGATACGCAGTATTTT. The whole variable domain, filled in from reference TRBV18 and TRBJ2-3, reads NAGVMQNPRHLVRRRGQEARLRCSPMKGHSHVYWYRQLPEEGLKFMVYLQKENIIDESGMPKERFSAEFPKEGPSILRIQQVVRGDSAAYFCASLRSAGTDTQYFGPGTRLTVL.